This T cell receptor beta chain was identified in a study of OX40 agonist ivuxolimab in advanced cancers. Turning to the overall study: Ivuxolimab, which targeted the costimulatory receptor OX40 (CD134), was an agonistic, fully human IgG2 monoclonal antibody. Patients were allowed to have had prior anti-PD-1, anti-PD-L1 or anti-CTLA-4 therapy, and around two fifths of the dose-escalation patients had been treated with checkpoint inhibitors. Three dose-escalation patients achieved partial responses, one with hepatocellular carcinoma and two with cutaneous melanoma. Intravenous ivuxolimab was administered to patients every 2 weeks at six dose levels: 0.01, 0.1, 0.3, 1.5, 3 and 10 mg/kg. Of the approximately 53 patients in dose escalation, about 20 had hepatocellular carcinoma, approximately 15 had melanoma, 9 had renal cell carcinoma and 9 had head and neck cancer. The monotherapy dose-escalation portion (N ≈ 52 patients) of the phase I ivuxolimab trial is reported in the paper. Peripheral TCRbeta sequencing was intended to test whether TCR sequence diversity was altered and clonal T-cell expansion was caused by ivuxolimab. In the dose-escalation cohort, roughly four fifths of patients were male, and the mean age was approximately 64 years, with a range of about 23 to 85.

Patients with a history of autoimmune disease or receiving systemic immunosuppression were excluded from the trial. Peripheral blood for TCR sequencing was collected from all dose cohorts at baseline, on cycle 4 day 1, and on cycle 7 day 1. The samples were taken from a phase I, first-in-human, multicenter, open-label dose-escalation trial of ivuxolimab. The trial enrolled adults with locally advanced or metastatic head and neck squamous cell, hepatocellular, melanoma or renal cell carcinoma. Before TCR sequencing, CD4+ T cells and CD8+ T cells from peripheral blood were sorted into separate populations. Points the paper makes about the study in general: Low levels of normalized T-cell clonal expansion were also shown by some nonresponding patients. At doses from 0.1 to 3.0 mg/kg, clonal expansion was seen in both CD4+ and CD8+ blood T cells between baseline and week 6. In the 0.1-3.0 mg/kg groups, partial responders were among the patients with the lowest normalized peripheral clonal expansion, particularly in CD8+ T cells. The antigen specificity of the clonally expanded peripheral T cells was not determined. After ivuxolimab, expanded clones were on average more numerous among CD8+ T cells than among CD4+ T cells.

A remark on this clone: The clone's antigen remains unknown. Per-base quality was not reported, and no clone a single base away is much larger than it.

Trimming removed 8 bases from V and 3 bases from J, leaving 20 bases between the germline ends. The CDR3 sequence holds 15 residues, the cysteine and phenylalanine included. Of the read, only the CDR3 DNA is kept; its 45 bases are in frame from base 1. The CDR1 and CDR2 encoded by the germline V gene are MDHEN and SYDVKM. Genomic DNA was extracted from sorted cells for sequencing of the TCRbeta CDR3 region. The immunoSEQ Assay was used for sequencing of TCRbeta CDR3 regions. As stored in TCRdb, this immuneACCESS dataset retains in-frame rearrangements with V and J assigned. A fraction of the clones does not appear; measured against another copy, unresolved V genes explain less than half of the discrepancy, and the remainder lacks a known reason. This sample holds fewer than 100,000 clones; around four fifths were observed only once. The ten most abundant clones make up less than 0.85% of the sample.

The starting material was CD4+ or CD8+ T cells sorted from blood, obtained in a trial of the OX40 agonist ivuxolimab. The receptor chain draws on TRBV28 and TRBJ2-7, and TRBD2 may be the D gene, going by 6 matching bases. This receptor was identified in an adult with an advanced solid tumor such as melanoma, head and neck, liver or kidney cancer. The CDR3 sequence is CASLPPGESFYEQYF. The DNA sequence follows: TGTGCCAGCCTTCCCCCGGGGGAATCATTCTACGAGCAGTACTTC.